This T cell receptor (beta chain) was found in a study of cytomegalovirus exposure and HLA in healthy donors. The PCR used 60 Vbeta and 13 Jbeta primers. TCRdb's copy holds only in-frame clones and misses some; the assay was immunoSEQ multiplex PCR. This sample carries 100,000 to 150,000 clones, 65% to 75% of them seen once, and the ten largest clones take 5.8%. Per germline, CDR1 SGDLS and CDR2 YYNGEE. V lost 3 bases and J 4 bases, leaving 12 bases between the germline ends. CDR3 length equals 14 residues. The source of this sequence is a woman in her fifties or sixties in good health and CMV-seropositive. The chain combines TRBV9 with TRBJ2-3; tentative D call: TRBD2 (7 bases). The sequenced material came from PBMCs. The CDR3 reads CASSGRGGPDTQYF. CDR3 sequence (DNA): TGTGCCAGCAGCGGACGCGGGGGCCCAGATACGCAGTATTTT.